The rows below give T cell receptor beta chains drawn from one sample of a study of blood T cells in healthy people across ages. TCRdb re-called the 5' RACE reads through MiXCR, storing one row per CDR3 protein. The sample has roughly 1,000,000 distinct CDR3 sequences, 20% to 25% seen once. These data also formed part of another study, on T cells of mothers and their children.

The material sequenced was blood. All receptors come from a girl aged 2 to 10 in good health. CDR3s include the opening cysteine and the closing phenylalanine or tryptophan. The D gene is left open where the match is weak. The listing skips clone size in some rows; elsewhere it reads once, few, many or a size class.

clone size	J gene	V gene	D gene	CDR3 protein	CDR3 DNA
NA	TRBJ1-2	TRBV11-2	NA	CASSLVSESGYTF	TGTGCCAGCAGCTTAGTCTCGGAGTCAGGCTACACCTTC
few	TRBJ2-1	TRBV6-2/TRBV6-3	TRBD1	CASSPWTGNEQFF	TGTGCCAGCAGCCCATGGACAGGGAATGAGCAGTTCTTC
NA	TRBJ2-4	TRBV7-2	NA	CASSLGLKGKNIQYF	TGTGCCAGCAGCTTAGGTCTCAAGGGCAAAAACATTCAGTACTTC
NA	TRBJ1-1	TRBV29-1	NA	CSVEMVAKDTEAFF	TGCAGCGTTGAAATGGTGGCCAAGGACACTGAAGCTTTCTTT
NA	TRBJ2-1	TRBV11-2	NA	CASSLDETRPNEQFF	TGTGCCAGCAGCTTGGACGAGACTCGGCCTAATGAGCAGTTCTTC
few	TRBJ1-2	TRBV27	NA	CASSERQTPDFNYGYTF	TGTGCCAGCAGTGAGCGACAGACCCCTGACTTTAACTATGGCTACACCTTC
NA	TRBJ2-5	TRBV29-1	NA	CSLRLPSSYETQYF	TGCAGCCTGCGACTCCCCAGTTCGTACGAGACCCAGTACTTC
NA	TRBJ1-1	TRBV29-1	NA	CSVESQGHTEAFF	TGCAGCGTTGAATCACAGGGTCACACTGAAGCTTTCTTT
few	TRBJ2-4	TRBV20-1	NA	CSARVPSQNIQYF	TGCAGTGCTAGAGTGCCTAGCCAAAACATTCAGTACTTC
few	TRBJ1-4	TRBV7-2	NA	CASSLFKGWGEKLFF	TGTGCCAGCAGCTTATTCAAGGGATGGGGTGAAAAACTGTTTTTT
NA	TRBJ2-7	TRBV9	TRBD2	CASSVEGTSAYEQYF	TGTGCCAGCAGCGTAGAGGGGACTAGCGCCTACGAGCAGTACTTC
NA	TRBJ2-7	TRBV19	NA	CASSIGGAYEQYF	TGTGCCAGTAGTATAGGAGGGGCCTACGAGCAGTACTTC
NA	TRBJ2-7	TRBV29-1	TRBD1	CSVVGGQGFYEQYF	TGCAGCGTTGTGGGGGGACAGGGTTTTTACGAGCAGTACTTC
few	TRBJ2-1	TRBV7-3	TRBD2	CASSPGWGLGSYNEQFF	TGTGCCAGCAGCCCGGGGTGGGGACTAGGGTCCTACAATGAGCAGTTCTTC
NA	TRBJ2-1	TRBV28	TRBD2	CASSLWSGSWAEQFF	TGTGCCAGCAGTTTATGGAGCGGGAGTTGGGCCGAGCAGTTCTTC
NA	TRBJ2-3	TRBV7-2	NA	CASSSARTEVTQYF	TGTGCCAGCAGCTCCGCACGGACAGAGGTAACGCAGTATTTT
NA	TRBJ2-7	TRBV11-2	NA	CASSLVFRGSPYEQYF	TGTGCCAGCAGCTTAGTATTTCGGGGATCCCCCTACGAGCAGTACTTC
few	TRBJ2-7	TRBV10-3	NA	CAISESRGEYEQYF	TGTGCCATCAGTGAGTCACGAGGTGAGTACGAGCAGTACTTC
NA	TRBJ2-5	TRBV7-2	TRBD2	CASSVGTSSFSETQYF	TGTGCCAGCAGCGTAGGGACTAGCAGTTTTAGCGAGACCCAGTACTTC
NA	TRBJ1-3	TRBV20-1	NA	CSARDTSGNTIYF	TGCAGTGCTAGAGACACCTCTGGAAACACCATATATTTT
NA	TRBJ1-2	TRBV2	NA	CASQTGVSYGYTF	TGTGCCAGTCAGACAGGCGTCAGCTATGGTTACACCTTC
NA	TRBJ2-4	TRBV5-1	NA	CASSSFGRDIQYF	TGCGCCAGCAGCAGTTTCGGACGGGACATTCAGTACTTC
NA	TRBJ2-1	TRBV20-1	TRBD2	CSARDWGLQYNEQFF	TGCAGTGCTCGCGACTGGGGACTACAATACAATGAGCAGTTCTTC
many	TRBJ2-7	TRBV3-1	NA	CASSQGFYEQYF	TGTGCCAGCAGCCAGGGATTCTACGAGCAGTACTTC
NA	TRBJ2-1	TRBV29-1	NA	CSVAWSSFSEQFF	TGCAGCGTTGCTTGGAGTAGTTTTAGTGAGCAGTTCTTC
few	TRBJ1-3	TRBV7-9	NA	CASSFQGGTGNTIYF	TGTGCCAGCAGCTTTCAGGGAGGAACTGGAAACACCATATATTTT
NA	TRBJ1-2	TRBV7-8	NA	CASSLQGLDSFNGYTF	TGTGCCAGCAGCCTCCAAGGTCTAGACTCCTTCAATGGCTACACCTTC
NA	TRBJ2-7	TRBV27	TRBD1	CASTSIGQGLSYEQYF	TGTGCCAGCACATCCATCGGACAGGGGTTATCCTACGAGCAGTACTTC
NA	TRBJ1-1	TRBV7-3	TRBD1	CASSFQGEDTEAFF	TGTGCCAGCAGCTTCCAGGGGGAGGACACTGAAGCTTTCTTT
NA	TRBJ1-1	TRBV11-3	TRBD1	CASSLEGQVITEAFF	TGTGCCAGCAGCTTAGAAGGACAGGTAATCACTGAAGCTTTCTTT
few	TRBJ2-2	TRBV6-5	NA	CASKRDGGTGELFF	TGTGCCAGCAAGAGGGACGGAGGCACCGGGGAGCTGTTTTTT
few	TRBJ2-7	TRBV7-6	TRBD1	CASSRDRDHEQYF	TGTGCCAGCAGCCGGGACAGGGACCACGAGCAGTACTTC
NA	TRBJ2-3	TRBV5-1	NA	CASSLVAGIDTQYF	TGCGCCAGCAGCTTGGTGGCGGGAATCGATACGCAGTATTTT
NA	TRBJ2-7	TRBV2	NA	CASRDELELGLREQYF	TGTGCCAGCAGGGACGAATTAGAGTTAGGGCTCCGGGAGCAGTACTTC
NA	TRBJ2-5	TRBV9	NA	CASSSPGTVKETQYF	TGTGCCAGCAGCTCCCCGGGGACGGTTAAAGAGACCCAGTACTTC
few	TRBJ2-7	TRBV4-1	TRBD2	CASSPGLGPYEQYF	TGCGCCAGCAGCCCGGGACTAGGCCCCTACGAGCAGTACTTC
NA	TRBJ2-1	TRBV7-9	NA	CASSLRRGLDAYNEQFF	TGTGCCAGCAGCTTAAGGCGGGGGCTAGATGCCTACAATGAGCAGTTCTTC
few	TRBJ1-4	TRBV14	NA	CASSGLFGTTNEKLFF	TGTGCCAGCAGCGGCTTGTTCGGGACAACTAATGAAAAACTGTTTTTT
NA	TRBJ2-7	TRBV20-1	NA	CSAGQEYEQYF	TGCAGTGCGGGGCAGGAATACGAGCAGTACTTC
NA	TRBJ2-4	TRBV3-1	TRBD2	CASSQRGVDSGVKNIQYF	TGTGCCAGCAGCCAACGGGGGGTCGATTCCGGGGTCAAAAACATTCAGTACTTC
NA	TRBJ1-2	TRBV29-1	NA	CSSRTLLYGYTF	TGCAGCTCTCGGACACTTTTATATGGCTACACCTTC
few	TRBJ2-5	TRBV29-1	TRBD2	CSVETSQQETQYF	TGCAGCGTTGAGACTAGCCAGCAAGAGACCCAGTACTTC
NA	TRBJ2-1	TRBV6-5	NA	CASSYGAELSYNEQFF	TGTGCCAGCAGTTACGGGGCAGAGCTCTCCTACAATGAGCAGTTCTTC
few	TRBJ1-6	TRBV2	NA	CASSERQNPYNSPLHF	TGTGCCAGCAGTGAAAGGCAGAACCCCTATAATTCACCCCTCCACTTT
NA	TRBJ2-5	TRBV7-9	NA	CASSRVGRHETQYF	TGTGCCAGCAGCCGAGTAGGGCGGCACGAGACCCAGTACTTC
few	TRBJ1-3	TRBV29-1	TRBD1	CSVGQLGVGNTIYF	TGCAGCGTGGGACAGTTAGGAGTTGGAAACACCATATATTTT
NA	TRBJ2-5	TRBV5-1	TRBD2	CASSLVLAGAEETQYF	TGCGCCAGCAGCTTGGTTCTAGCGGGGGCTGAAGAGACCCAGTACTTC
NA	TRBJ1-3	TRBV5-5	NA	CASSGILSSGNTIYF	TGTGCCAGCAGCGGAATATTGAGCTCTGGAAACACCATATATTTT
NA	TRBJ2-2	TRBV4-3	NA	CASSQGLAGELFF	TGCGCCAGCAGCCAAGGATTGGCCGGGGAGCTGTTTTTT
few	TRBJ2-1	TRBV4-3	NA	CASSQGTGLGADEQFF	TGCGCCAGCAGCCAAGGAACGGGACTCGGCGCCGATGAGCAGTTCTTC
few	TRBJ2-1	TRBV29-1	NA	CSGGSTRNYNEQFF	TGCAGCGGCGGGTCGACTAGAAACTACAATGAGCAGTTCTTC
many	TRBJ2-1	TRBV21-1	NA	CASSRGLAGSYNEQFF	TGTGCCAGCAGCAGGGGACTCGCGGGCTCCTACAATGAGCAGTTCTTC
few	TRBJ2-7	TRBV7-2	TRBD1	CASSVRTGSSYEQYF	TGTGCCAGCAGCGTACGGACAGGGAGCTCCTACGAGCAGTACTTC
NA	TRBJ2-7	TRBV5-4	NA	CASSSQTKAYEQYF	TGTGCCAGCAGCTCCCAGACAAAAGCCTACGAGCAGTACTTC
NA	TRBJ1-2	TRBV11-3	TRBD1	CASTAVTGGYGYTF	TGTGCCAGCACCGCCGTGACAGGGGGATATGGCTACACCTTC